This TCR beta chain was recovered during a study of neoadjuvant anti-PD-1 for oral cavity cancer. Germline CDR1 reads KGHSH; CDR2 reads LQKENI. Trimming left V 8 bases short and J 4 bases short, with 9 bases between. The CDR3 covers 11 residues. The time point: after neoadjuvant nivolumab, at surgical resection. Sequencing used immunoSEQ multiplex PCR; TCRdb keeps in-frame clones, though not all of them. The data hold tens of thousands of clones, with approximately 40% observed a single time. The TCR was taken from a person between 40 and 85 years old with oral cavity squamous cell carcinoma. The sequences come from tumor tissue, collected after nivolumab (anti-PD-1) treatment. This chain connects TRBV18 to TRBJ2-7; D not certain. For the CDR3, the DNA is TGTGCCAGCGGGGTCCGATACGAGCAGTACTTC. The encoded protein is CASGVRYEQYF.